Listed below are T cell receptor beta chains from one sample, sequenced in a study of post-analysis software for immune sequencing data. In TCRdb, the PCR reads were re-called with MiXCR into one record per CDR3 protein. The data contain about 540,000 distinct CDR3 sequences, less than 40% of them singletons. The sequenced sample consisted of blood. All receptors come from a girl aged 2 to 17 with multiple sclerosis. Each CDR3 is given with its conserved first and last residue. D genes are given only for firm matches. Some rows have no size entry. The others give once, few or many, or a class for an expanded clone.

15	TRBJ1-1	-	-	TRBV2	TGTGCCAGCAGTGAATATTTGTTCTCGAACACTGAAGCTTTCTTT	CASSEYLFSNTEAFF
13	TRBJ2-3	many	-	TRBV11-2	TGTGCCAGCAGCTCAACAACTACAGATACGCAGTATTTT	CASSSTTTDTQYF
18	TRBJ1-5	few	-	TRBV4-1	TGCGCCAGCAGCCACCGACTCGGGGGAATGGGAGGCAATCAGCCCCAGCATTTT	CASSHRLGGMGGNQPQHF
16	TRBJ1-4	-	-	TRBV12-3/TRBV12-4	TGTGCCAGCAGTCCCCAGGGCAGGGCAACTAATGAAAAACTGTTTTTT	CASSPQGRATNEKLFF
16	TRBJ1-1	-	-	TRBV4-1	TGCGCCAGCAGCCAAGACGGTAACAGACCGAACACTGAAGCTTTCTTT	CASSQDGNRPNTEAFF
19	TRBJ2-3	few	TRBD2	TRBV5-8	TGTGCCAGCAGCCGAGGACTAGCGGGGGGCATACTTAGCACAGATACGCAGTATTTT	CASSRGLAGGILSTDTQYF
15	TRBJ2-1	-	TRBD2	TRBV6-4	TGTGCCTCCGGATACGGGGGGAACTCCTACAATGAGCAGTTCTTC	CASGYGGNSYNEQFF
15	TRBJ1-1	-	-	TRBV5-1	TGCGCCAGCAGCAGTGGCGGGGGGATGAACACTGAAGCTTTCTTT	CASSSGGGMNTEAFF
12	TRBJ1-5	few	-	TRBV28	TGTGCCAGCAGTTCCCTTTATCAGCCCCAGCATTTT	CASSSLYQPQHF
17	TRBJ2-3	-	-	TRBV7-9	TGTGCCAGCAGCCCAATACAGGGAGGGGCTAAGGCAGATACGCAGTATTTT	CASSPIQGGAKADTQYF
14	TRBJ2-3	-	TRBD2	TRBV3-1	TGTGCCAGCAGGGAGCTAGCGGGGACAGATACGCAGTATTTT	CASRELAGTDTQYF
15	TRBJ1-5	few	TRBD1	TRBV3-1	TGTGCCAGCAGCCAAGATCCCGAAGGGGGCCAGCCCCAGCATTTT	CASSQDPEGGQPQHF
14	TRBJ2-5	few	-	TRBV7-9	TGTGCCAGCAGCCCGACGGCCAACCAAGAGACCCAGTACTTC	CASSPTANQETQYF
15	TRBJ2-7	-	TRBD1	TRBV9	TGTGCCAGCAGCGTAGTAGGGACAGGGGGCTACGAGCAGTACTTC	CASSVVGTGGYEQYF
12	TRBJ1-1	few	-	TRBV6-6	TGTGCCAGCAGTTACGCCGCTACGGAAGCTTTCTTT	CASSYAATEAFF
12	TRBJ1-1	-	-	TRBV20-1	TGCAGTGCTAGGGCGGGGAACACTGAAGCTTTCTTT	CSARAGNTEAFF
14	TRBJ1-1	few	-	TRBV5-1	TGTGCCAGCAGCTTGTCGACAGCTAACACTGAAGCTTTCTTT	CASSLSTANTEAFF
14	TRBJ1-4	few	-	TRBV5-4	TGTGCCAGCAGCTTGACCGGGTCCATAGGAAAACTGTTTTTT	CASSLTGSIGKLFF
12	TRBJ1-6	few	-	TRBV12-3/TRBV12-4	TGTGCCAGCAGTTTCTCCGGGGCACCAATCCACTTT	CASSFSGAPIHF
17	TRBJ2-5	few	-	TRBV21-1	TGTGCCAGCAACAATAGCATCGGGACCGTGAAACAAGAGACCCAGTACTTC	CASNNSIGTVKQETQYF
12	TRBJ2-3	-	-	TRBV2	TGTGCCAGCAACCTAGAAGTAGATACGCAGTATTTT	CASNLEVDTQYF
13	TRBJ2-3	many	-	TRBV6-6	TGTGCCAGCAGCTCCCAGGGTAGGGATACGCAGTATTTT	CASSSQGRDTQYF
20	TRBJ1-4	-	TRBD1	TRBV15	TGTGCCGCAGGGCCCGAGGGAGGGGGCCCTGACATCCGCTTTCATGAAAAACTGTTTTTT	CAAGPEGGGPDIRFHEKLFF
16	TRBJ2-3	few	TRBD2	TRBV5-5	TGTGCCAGCAGCTTATTAGCGGGGGGGCGCGCAGATACGCAGTATTTT	CASSLLAGGRADTQYF
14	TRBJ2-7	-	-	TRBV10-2	TGCGCCAGCAGTAAAACCACGTCAACTCGCGAGCAGTACTTC	CASSKTTSTREQYF
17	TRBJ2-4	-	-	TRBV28	TGTGCCAGCAGTTTAGGGTACGGGGAAAGTCGTCAAAACATCCAGTACTTC	CASSLGYGESRQNIQYF
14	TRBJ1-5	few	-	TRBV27	TGTGCCAGCAGTCCAGTCAGTAGCAATCAGCCCCAGCATTTT	CASSPVSSNQPQHF
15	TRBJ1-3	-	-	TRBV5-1	TGCGCCAGCAGCTCGGACAGCCTCTCTGGAAACACCATATATTTT	CASSSDSLSGNTIYF
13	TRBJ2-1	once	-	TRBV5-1	TGCGCCAGCAGCTTGGCCAGGAGCGATGAGCAGTTCTTC	CASSLARSDEQFF
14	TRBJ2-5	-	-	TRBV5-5	TGTGCCAGCAGCTTGTTTGGGGCCCAAGAGACCCAGTACTTC	CASSLFGAQETQYF
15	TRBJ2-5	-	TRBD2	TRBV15	TGTGCCACCAGTCGGACTAGCGCAAAAGAAGAGACCCAGTACTTC	CATSRTSAKEETQYF
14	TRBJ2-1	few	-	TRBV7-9	TGTGCCAGCAGCACAAAGGGTGGGGTCGATGAGCAGTTCTTC	CASSTKGGVDEQFF
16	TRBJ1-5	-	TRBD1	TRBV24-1	TGTGCCACCAGTGACCGGAGGACAGGGATGGGCCAGCCCCAGCATTTT	CATSDRRTGMGQPQHF
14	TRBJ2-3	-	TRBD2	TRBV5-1	TGCGCCAGCAGCATGCGGGGGGGCTCAGATACGCAGTATTTT	CASSMRGGSDTQYF
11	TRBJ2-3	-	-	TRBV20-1	TGCAGTGCTCCAGAGTTGGATACGCAGTATTTT	CSAPELDTQYF
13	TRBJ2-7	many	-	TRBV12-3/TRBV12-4	TGTGCCAGCAGTCCACCTTCCACCTACGAGCAGTACTTC	CASSPPSTYEQYF